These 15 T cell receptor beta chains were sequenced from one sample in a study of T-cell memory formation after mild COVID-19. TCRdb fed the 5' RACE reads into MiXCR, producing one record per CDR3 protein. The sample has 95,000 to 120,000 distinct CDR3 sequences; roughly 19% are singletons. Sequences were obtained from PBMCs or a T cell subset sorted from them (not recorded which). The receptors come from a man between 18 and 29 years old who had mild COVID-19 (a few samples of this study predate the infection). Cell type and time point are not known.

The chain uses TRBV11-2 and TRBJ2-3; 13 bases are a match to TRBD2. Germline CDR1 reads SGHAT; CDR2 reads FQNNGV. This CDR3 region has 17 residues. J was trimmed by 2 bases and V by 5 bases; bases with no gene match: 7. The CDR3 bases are TGTGCCAGCAGCCCCTGGACTAGCGGGGGAGCCACAGATACGCAGTATTTT. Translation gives CASSPWTSGGATDTQYF.

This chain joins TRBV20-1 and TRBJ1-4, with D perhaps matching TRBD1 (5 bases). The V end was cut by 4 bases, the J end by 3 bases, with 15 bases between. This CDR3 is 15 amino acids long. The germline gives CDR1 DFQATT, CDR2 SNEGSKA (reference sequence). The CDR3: CSAMSRANSNEKLFF. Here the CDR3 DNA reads TGCAGTGCTATGAGCAGGGCAAACTCTAATGAAAAACTGTTTTTT.

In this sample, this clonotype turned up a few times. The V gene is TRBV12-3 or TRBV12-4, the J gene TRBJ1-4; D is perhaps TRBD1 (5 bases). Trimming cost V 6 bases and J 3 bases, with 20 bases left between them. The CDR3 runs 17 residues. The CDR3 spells CASSAGTWFIANEKLFF. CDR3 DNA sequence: TGTGCCAGCAGCGCCGGGACGTGGTTCATAGCTAATGAAAAACTGTTTTTT.

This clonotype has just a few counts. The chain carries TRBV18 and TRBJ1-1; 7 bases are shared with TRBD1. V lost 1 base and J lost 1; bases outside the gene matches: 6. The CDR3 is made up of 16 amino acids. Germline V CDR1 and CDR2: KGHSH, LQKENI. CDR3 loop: CASSPLFGTANTEAFF. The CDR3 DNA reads TGTGCCAGCTCACCACTATTTGGGACAGCGAACACTGAAGCTTTCTTT.

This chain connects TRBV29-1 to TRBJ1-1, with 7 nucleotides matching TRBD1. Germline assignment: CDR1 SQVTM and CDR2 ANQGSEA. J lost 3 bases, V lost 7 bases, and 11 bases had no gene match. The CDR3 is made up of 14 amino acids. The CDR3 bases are TGCAGCGCAAGCCTCGGGCAGGGGGACACTGAAGCTTTCTTT. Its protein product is CSASLGQGDTEAFF.

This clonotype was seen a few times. CDR3 sequence: CASSLTGGFRDTQYF. The CDR3 nucleotides are TGTGCCAGCAGTTTAACAGGGGGCTTCAGGGATACGCAGTATTTT. The chain joins TRBV6-2 or TRBV6-3 to TRBJ2-3, with TRBD1 identical over 9 bases. The CDR3 length is 15 residues. The V gene end was trimmed by 4 bases and the J gene end by 6 bases; junction bases not matched to a gene: 8. Germline V CDR1 and CDR2: MNHEY, SVGEGT.

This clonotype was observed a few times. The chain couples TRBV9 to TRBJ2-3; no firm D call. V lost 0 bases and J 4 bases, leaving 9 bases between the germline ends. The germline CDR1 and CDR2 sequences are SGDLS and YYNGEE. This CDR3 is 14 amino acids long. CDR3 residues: CASSVAWTADTQYF. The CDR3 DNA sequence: TGTGCCAGCAGCGTAGCTTGGACGGCAGATACGCAGTATTTT.

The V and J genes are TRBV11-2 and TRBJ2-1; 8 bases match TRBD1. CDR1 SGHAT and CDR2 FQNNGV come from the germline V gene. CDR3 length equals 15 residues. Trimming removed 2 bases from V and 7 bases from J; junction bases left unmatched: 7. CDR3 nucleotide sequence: TGTGCCAGCAGCTTACGGACCGGGACAGGAAATGAGCAGTTCTTC. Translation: CASSLRTGTGNEQFF.

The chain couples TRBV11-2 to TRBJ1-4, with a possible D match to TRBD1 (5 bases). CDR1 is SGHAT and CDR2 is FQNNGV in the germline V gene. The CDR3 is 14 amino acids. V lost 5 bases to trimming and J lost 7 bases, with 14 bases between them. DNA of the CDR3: TGTGCCAGCAGCCCAAGGCAGGGTAGTGAAAAACTGTTTTTT. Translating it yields CASSPRQGSEKLFF.

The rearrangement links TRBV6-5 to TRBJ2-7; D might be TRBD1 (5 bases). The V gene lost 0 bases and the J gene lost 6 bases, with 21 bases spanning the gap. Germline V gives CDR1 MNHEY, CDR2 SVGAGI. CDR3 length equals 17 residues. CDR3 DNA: TGTGCCAGCAGTTACTCTGGTCAGGGTGGCAGGGTAATCGAGCAGTACTTC. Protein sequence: CASSYSGQGGRVIEQYF.

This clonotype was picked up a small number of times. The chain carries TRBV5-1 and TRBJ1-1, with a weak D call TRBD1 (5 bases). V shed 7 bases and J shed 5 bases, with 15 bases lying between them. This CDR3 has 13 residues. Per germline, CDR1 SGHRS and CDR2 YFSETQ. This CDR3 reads CASHDSHGTEAFF. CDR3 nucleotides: TGCGCCAGCCACGACAGCCATGGAACTGAAGCTTTCTTT. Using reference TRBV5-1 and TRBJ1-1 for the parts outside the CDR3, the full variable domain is KAGVTQTPRYLIKTRGQQVTLSCSPISGHRSVSWYQQTPGQGLQFLFEYFSETQRNKGNFPGRFSGRQFSNSRSEMNVSTLELGDSALYLCASHDSHGTEAFFGQGTRLTVV.

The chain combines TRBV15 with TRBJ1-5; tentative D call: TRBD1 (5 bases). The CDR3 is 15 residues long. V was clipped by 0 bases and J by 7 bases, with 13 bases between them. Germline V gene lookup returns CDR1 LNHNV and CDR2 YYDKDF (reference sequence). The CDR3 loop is CATSRDGAGPQPQHF. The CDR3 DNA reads TGTGCCACCAGCAGAGATGGGGCAGGGCCCCAGCCCCAGCATTTT. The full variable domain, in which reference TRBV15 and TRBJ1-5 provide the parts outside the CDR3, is DAMVIQNPRYQVTQFGKPVTLSCSQTLNHNVMYWYQQKSSQAPKLLFHYYDKDFNNEADTPDNFQSRRPNTSFCFLDIRSPGLGDTAMYLCATSRDGAGPQPQHFGDGTRLSIL.

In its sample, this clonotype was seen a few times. The CDR3 DNA reads TGTGCCAGCAGCAGGACTCTCGTCACCGGGGAGCTGTTTTTT. Translating it yields CASSRTLVTGELFF. V is TRBV3-1 and J is TRBJ2-2; tentative D call: TRBD2 (5 bases). The length of the CDR3 is 14 residues. CDR1 is LGHDT and CDR2 is YNNKEL in the germline V gene (reference sequence). V gave up 5 bases and J gave up 4 bases, with 11 bases separating them.

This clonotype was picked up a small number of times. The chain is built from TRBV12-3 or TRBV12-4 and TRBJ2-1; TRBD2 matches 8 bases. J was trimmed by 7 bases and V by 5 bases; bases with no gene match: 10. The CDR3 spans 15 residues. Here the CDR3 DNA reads TGTGCCAGCAGTACTACGGGACTAGAGATAAATGAGCAGTTCTTC. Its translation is CASSTTGLEINEQFF.

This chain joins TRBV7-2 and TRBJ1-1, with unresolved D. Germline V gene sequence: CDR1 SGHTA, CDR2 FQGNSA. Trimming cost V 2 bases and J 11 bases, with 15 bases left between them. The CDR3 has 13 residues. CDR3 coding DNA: TGTGCCAGCAGCTTATGGACCCCCGGTATGGCTTTCTTT. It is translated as CASSLWTPGMAFF.